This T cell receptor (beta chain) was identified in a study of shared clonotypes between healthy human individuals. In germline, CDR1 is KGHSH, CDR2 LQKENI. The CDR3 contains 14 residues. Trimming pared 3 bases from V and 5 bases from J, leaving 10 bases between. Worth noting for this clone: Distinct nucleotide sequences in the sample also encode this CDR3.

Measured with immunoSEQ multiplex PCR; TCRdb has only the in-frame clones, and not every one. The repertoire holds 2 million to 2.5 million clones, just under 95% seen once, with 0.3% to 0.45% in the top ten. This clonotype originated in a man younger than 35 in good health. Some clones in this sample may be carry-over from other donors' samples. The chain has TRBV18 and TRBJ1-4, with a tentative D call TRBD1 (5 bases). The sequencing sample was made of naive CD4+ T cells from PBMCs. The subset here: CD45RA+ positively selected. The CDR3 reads CASSPLGGNEKLFF. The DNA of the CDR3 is TGTGCCAGCTCACCGCTGGGGGGAAATGAAAAACTGTTTTTT.